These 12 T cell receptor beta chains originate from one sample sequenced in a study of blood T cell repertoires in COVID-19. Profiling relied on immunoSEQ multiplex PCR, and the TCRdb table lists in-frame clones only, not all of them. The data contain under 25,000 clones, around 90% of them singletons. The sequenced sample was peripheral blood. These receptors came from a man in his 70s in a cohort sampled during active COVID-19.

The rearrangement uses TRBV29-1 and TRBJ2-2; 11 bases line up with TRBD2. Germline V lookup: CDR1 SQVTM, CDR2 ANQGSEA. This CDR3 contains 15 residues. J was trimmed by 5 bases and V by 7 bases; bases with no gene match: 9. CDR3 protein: CSAKLAGVETGELFF. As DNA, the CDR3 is TGCAGCGCCAAACTAGCGGGAGTTGAAACCGGGGAGCTGTTTTTT.

DNA of the CDR3: TGCGCCAGCAGCCCCAATAATGGACAGGGATCGTATTATGGCTACACCTTC. Protein: CASSPNNGQGSYYGYTF. The gene calls are TRBV4-1 and TRBJ1-2, with 8 bases lining up with TRBD1. V dropped 4 bases and J dropped 5; count of bases not matched to a gene: 15. The CDR3 has 17 residues. CDR1 MGHRA and CDR2 YSYEKL come from the germline V gene.

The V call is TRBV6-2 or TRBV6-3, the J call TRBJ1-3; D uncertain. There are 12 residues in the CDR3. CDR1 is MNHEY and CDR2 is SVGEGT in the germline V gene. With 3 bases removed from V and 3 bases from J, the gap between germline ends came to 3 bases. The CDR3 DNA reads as TGTGCCAGCAGTTATCATGGAAACACCATATATTTT. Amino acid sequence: CASSYHGNTIYF.

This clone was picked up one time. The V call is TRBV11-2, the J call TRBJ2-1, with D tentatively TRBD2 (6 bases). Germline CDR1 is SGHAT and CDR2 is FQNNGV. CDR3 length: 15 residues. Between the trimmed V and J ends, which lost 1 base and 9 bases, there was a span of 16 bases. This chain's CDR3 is CASSLALPREGEQFF. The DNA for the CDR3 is TGTGCCAGCAGCTTAGCGCTTCCGCGGGAAGGTGAGCAGTTCTTC.

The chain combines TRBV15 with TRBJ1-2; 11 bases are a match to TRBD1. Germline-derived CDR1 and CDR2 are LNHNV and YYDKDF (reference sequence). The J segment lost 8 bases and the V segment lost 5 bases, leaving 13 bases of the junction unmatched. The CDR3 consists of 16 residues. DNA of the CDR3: TGTGCCACCAGCGGAGGGGACAGGGGGATAAGAAAGGGCTACACCTTC. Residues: CATSGGDRGIRKGYTF.

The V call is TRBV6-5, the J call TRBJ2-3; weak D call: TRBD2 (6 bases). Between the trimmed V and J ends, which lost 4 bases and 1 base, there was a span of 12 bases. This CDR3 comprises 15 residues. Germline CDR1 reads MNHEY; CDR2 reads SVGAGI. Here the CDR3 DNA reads TGTGCCAGCAGTTTGGACCCTAGCGGCACAGATACGCAGTATTTT. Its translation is CASSLDPSGTDTQYF.

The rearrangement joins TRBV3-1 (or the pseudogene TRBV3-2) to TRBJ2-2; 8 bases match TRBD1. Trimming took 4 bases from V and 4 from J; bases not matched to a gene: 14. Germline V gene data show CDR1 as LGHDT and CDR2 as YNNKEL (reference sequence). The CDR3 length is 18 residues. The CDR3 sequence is CASSPPGWEQGGTGELFF. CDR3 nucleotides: TGTGCCAGCAGCCCCCCCGGGTGGGAACAGGGGGGCACCGGGGAGCTGTTTTTT.

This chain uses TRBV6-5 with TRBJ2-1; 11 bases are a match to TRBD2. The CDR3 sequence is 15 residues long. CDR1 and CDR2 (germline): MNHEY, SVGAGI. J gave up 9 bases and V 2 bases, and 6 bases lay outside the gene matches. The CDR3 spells CASSYRLAGGSEQFF. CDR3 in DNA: TGTGCCAGCAGTTACCGGCTAGCGGGAGGATCTGAGCAGTTCTTC.

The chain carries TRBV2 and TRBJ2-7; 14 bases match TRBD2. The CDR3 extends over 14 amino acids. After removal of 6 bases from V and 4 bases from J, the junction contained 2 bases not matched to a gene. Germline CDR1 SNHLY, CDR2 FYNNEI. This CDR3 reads CASRGTSGSYEQYF. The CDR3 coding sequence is TGTGCCAGCAGGGGGACTAGCGGGAGTTACGAGCAGTACTTC.

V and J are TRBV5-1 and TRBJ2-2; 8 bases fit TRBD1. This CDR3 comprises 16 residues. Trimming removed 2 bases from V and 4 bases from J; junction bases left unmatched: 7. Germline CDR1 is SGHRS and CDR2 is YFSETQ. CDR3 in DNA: TGCGCCAGCAGCTTTGCAGGGGGCGTTAGCACCGGGGAGCTGTTTTTT. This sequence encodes CASSFAGGVSTGELFF. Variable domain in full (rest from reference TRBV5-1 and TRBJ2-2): KAGVTQTPRYLIKTRGQQVTLSCSPISGHRSVSWYQQTPGQGLQFLFEYFSETQRNKGNFPGRFSGRQFSNSRSEMNVSTLELGDSALYLCASSFAGGVSTGELFFGEGSRLTVL.

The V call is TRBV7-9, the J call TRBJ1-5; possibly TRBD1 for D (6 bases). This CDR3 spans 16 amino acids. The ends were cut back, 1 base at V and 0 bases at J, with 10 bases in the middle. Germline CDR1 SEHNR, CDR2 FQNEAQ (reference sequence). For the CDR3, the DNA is TGTGCCAGCAGCTTAGGGGACACTAATAGCAATCAGCCCCAGCATTTT. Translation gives CASSLGDTNSNQPQHF.

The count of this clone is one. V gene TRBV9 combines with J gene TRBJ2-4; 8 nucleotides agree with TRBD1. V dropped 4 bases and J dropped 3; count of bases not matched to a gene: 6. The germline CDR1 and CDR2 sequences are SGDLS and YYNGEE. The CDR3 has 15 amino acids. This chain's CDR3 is CASSTSDRGKNIQYF. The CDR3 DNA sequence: TGTGCCAGCAGCACCTCCGACAGGGGCAAAAACATTCAGTACTTC.